The 4 T cell receptor beta chains presented below share a single source sample, sequenced in a study of blood T cell repertoires in COVID-19 (TCRdb year 2020). Library construction relied on the immunoSEQ multiplex PCR assay. Here the immuneACCESS table is served through TCRdb, limited to in-frame sequences with V and J called. Missing clones are a known gap in these copies; in checked studies unresolved V genes cover under half, and the rest lacks a known reason. For this sample the table gives over 50,000 clones, of which about 89% were detected only once. Jointly, the top ten make up 6% to 8.5% of the sample. The sample comprised peripheral blood. All receptors derive from a man between 60 and 75 years old with acute or convalescent COVID-19.

The chain carries TRBV10-3 and TRBJ2-7; TRBD1 is a possible D gene (6 bases). The V and J ends lost 3 bases and 0 bases respectively, with 15 bases between them. The CDR3 spans 16 residues. Per the germline V gene, CDR1 is ENHRY and CDR2 is SYGVKD. CDR3 protein: CAISDGTKGPSYEQYF. As DNA, the CDR3 is TGTGCCATCAGTGATGGGACAAAGGGGCCCTCCTACGAGCAGTACTTC.

J is TRBJ1-4 and V is TRBV12-3 or TRBV12-4; 7 bases align to TRBD1. The CDR3 loop spans 13 amino acids. The ends lost 8 bases at V and 8 bases at J; junction bases unmatched: 8. Written as DNA, the CDR3 is TGTGCCAGCGGCACAGGGGTGGGCGAAAAACTGTTTTTT. Translating gives CASGTGVGEKLFF.

This chain connects TRBV11-2 to TRBJ2-3, with 7 bases fitting TRBD1. V lost 5 bases to trimming and J lost 4 bases; unmatched junction nucleotides: 15. CDR1 and CDR2 (germline): SGHAT, FQNNGV. The CDR3 consists of 17 residues. CDR3: CASSPWGGQVRPDTQYF. Here the CDR3 DNA reads TGTGCCAGCAGCCCGTGGGGCGGACAGGTCAGGCCAGATACGCAGTATTTT.

The V call is TRBV5-1, the J call TRBJ2-5; 9 bases agree with TRBD1. This CDR3 is built from 15 residues. Germline V CDR1 and CDR2: SGHRS, YFSETQ. V was clipped by 0 bases and J by 2 bases; unmatched bases: 2. CDR3 loop: CASSLGGTGQETQYF. The CDR3 DNA reads TGCGCCAGCAGCTTGGGCGGGACAGGGCAAGAGACCCAGTACTTC.